Listed below are T cell receptor beta chains from one sample, sequenced in a study of neurological immune-mediated disorders. TCRdb itself ran the 5' RACE reads through MiXCR, one entry per CDR3 protein. This sample carries around 62,000 distinct CDR3 sequences, about 4% of them seen once, and the ten largest clones take roughly 2.6%. Sequences were obtained from PBMCs. The receptors come from a man aged 50 or older with multiple sclerosis. The CDR3 runs from the conserved cysteine through the conserved F or W. The order of the fields is D gene, clone size, J gene, V gene, CDR3 length, CDR3 protein, CDR3 DNA. The D gene is left open where the match is weak. The size of a clone is reported for some rows only, either as once, few or many, or as a class for expanded clones.

D gene: -
clone size: many
J gene: TRBJ2-3
V gene: TRBV5-6
CDR3 length: 15
CDR3 protein: CASSPSLGATDTQYF
CDR3 DNA: TGTGCCAGCAGCCCCAGCCTGGGGGCCACAGATACGCAGTATTTT

D gene: -
clone size: many
J gene: TRBJ1-5
V gene: TRBV15
CDR3 length: 13
CDR3 protein: CATSRGRNQPQHF
CDR3 DNA: TGTGCCACCAGCAGAGGACGGAATCAGCCCCAGCATTTT

D gene: -
clone size: many
J gene: TRBJ2-1
V gene: TRBV11-2
CDR3 length: 16
CDR3 protein: CASSPSGVSSYNEQFF
CDR3 DNA: TGTGCCAGCAGCCCTTCGGGAGTGAGCTCCTACAATGAGCAGTTCTTC

D gene: -
clone size: few
J gene: TRBJ2-2
V gene: TRBV7-8
CDR3 length: 15
CDR3 protein: CASSSRVSMTGELFF
CDR3 DNA: TGTGCCAGCAGCTCCCGGGTTTCAATGACCGGGGAGCTGTTTTTT

D gene: TRBD2
clone size: many
J gene: TRBJ2-3
V gene: TRBV5-1
CDR3 length: 17
CDR3 protein: CASSAIVAGGVADTQYF
CDR3 DNA: TGCGCCAGCAGCGCTATCGTAGCGGGGGGGGTTGCAGATACGCAGTATTTT

D gene: -
clone size: many
J gene: TRBJ2-1
V gene: TRBV21-1
CDR3 length: 14
CDR3 protein: CASSGLLAHNEQFF
CDR3 DNA: TGTGCCAGCAGCGGGCTACTAGCGCACAATGAGCAGTTCTTC

D gene: TRBD2
clone size: many
J gene: TRBJ2-3
V gene: TRBV5-1
CDR3 length: 15
CDR3 protein: CASTPGLARTDTQYF
CDR3 DNA: TGCGCCAGCACCCCGGGACTAGCGAGAACAGATACGCAGTATTTT

D gene: TRBD1
clone size: many
J gene: TRBJ1-2
V gene: TRBV29-1
CDR3 length: 14
CDR3 protein: CSARGGQGVDGYTF
CDR3 DNA: TGCAGCGCGCGCGGTGGACAGGGGGTGGATGGCTACACCTTC

D gene: -
clone size: many
J gene: TRBJ2-3
V gene: TRBV29-1
CDR3 length: 10
CDR3 protein: CSVGGAGLEF
CDR3 DNA: TGCAGCGTTGGAGGTGCGGGTCTGGAGTTT

D gene: -
clone size: -
J gene: TRBJ1-2
V gene: TRBV7-2
CDR3 length: 15
CDR3 protein: CASSFRGPAAYGYTF
CDR3 DNA: TGTGCCAGCAGCTTCCGAGGACCGGCAGCCTATGGCTACACCTTC

D gene: TRBD1
clone size: many
J gene: TRBJ1-1
V gene: TRBV3-1
CDR3 length: 13
CDR3 protein: CASSLRQGVEAFF
CDR3 DNA: TGTGCCAGCAGCCTCCGACAGGGGGTTGAAGCTTTCTTT

D gene: -
clone size: many
J gene: TRBJ1-2
V gene: TRBV4-1
CDR3 length: 15
CDR3 protein: CASSQVGNMAYGYTF
CDR3 DNA: TGCGCCAGCAGCCAAGTAGGGAACATGGCGTATGGCTACACCTTC

D gene: -
clone size: many
J gene: TRBJ1-1
V gene: TRBV5-1
CDR3 length: 13
CDR3 protein: CASSVTGYTEAFF
CDR3 DNA: TGCGCCAGCAGCGTAACAGGGTATACTGAAGCTTTCTTT

D gene: -
clone size: many
J gene: TRBJ1-1
V gene: TRBV4-1
CDR3 length: 15
CDR3 protein: CASSQATGSITEAFF
CDR3 DNA: TGCGCCAGCAGCCAAGCGACAGGTAGTATAACTGAAGCTTTCTTT

D gene: -
clone size: -
J gene: TRBJ1-2
V gene: TRBV3-1
CDR3 length: 14
CDR3 protein: CASSHGRTFYGYTF
CDR3 DNA: TGTGCCAGCAGCCACGGCCGGACTTTCTATGGCTACACCTTC

D gene: -
clone size: many
J gene: TRBJ1-3
V gene: TRBV12-3/TRBV12-4
CDR3 length: 12
CDR3 protein: CASSFAGNTIYF
CDR3 DNA: TGTGCCAGCAGTTTCGCTGGAAACACCATATATTTT

D gene: -
clone size: -
J gene: TRBJ1-5
V gene: TRBV20-1
CDR3 length: 10
CDR3 protein: CSAGLGSQNF
CDR3 DNA: TGCAGTGCTGGCCTTGGGTCCCAGAATTTT

D gene: -
clone size: many
J gene: TRBJ2-3
V gene: TRBV5-1
CDR3 length: 18
CDR3 protein: CASSFDDETVSNTDTQYF
CDR3 DNA: TGCGCCAGCAGCTTTGACGATGAAACTGTGTCTAACACAGATACGCAGTATTTT

D gene: -
clone size: many
J gene: TRBJ1-2
V gene: TRBV20-1
CDR3 length: 14
CDR3 protein: CSARDPQGQYGYTF
CDR3 DNA: TGCAGTGCTAGAGATCCCCAGGGACAATATGGCTACACCTTC

D gene: -
clone size: many
J gene: TRBJ2-1
V gene: TRBV5-1
CDR3 length: 15
CDR3 protein: CASSFMTDIPGEQFF
CDR3 DNA: TGCGCCAGCAGCTTCATGACAGATATACCAGGGGAGCAGTTCTTC

D gene: -
clone size: -
J gene: TRBJ2-5
V gene: TRBV6-2/TRBV6-3
CDR3 length: 14
CDR3 protein: CASRLQTVQETQYF
CDR3 DNA: TGTGCCAGCAGACTGCAGACAGTACAAGAGACCCAGTACTTC

D gene: -
clone size: many
J gene: TRBJ2-5
V gene: TRBV20-1
CDR3 length: 14
CDR3 protein: CSARRWGSTETQYF
CDR3 DNA: TGCAGTGCTAGACGGTGGGGATCCACGGAGACCCAGTACTTC

D gene: TRBD1
clone size: many
J gene: TRBJ1-2
V gene: TRBV10-3
CDR3 length: 15
CDR3 protein: CAISRTGDRGDGYTF
CDR3 DNA: TGTGCCATCAGCCGGACAGGGGACCGGGGGGATGGCTACACCTTC

D gene: -
clone size: many
J gene: TRBJ1-1
V gene: TRBV9
CDR3 length: 14
CDR3 protein: CASSVGQVLTEAFF
CDR3 DNA: TGTGCCAGCAGCGTAGGGCAGGTGCTCACTGAAGCTTTCTTT